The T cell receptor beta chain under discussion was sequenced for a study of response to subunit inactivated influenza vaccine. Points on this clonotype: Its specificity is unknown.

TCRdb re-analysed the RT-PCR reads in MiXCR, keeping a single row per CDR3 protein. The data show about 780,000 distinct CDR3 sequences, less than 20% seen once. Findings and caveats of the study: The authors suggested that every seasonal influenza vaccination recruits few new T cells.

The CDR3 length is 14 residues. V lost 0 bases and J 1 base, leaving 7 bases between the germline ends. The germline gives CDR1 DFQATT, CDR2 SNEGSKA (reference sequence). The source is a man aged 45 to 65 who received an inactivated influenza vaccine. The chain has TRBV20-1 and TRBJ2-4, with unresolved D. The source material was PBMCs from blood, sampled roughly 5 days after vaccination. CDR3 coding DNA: TGCAGTGCTAGAGATTCGGTTGCCAAAAACATTCAGTACTTC. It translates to CSARDSVAKNIQYF.